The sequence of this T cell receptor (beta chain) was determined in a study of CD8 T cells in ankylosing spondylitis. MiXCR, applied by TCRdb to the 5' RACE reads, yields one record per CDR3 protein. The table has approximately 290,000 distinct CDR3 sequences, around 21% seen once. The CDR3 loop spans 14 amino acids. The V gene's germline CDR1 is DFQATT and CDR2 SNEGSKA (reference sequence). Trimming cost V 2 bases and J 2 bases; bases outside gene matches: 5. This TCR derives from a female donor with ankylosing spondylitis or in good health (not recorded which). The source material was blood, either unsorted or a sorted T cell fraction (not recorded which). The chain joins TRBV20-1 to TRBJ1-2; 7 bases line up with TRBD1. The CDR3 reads CSARPTGQNYGYTF. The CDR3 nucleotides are TGCAGTGCTAGACCCACGGGACAGAACTATGGCTACACCTTC.